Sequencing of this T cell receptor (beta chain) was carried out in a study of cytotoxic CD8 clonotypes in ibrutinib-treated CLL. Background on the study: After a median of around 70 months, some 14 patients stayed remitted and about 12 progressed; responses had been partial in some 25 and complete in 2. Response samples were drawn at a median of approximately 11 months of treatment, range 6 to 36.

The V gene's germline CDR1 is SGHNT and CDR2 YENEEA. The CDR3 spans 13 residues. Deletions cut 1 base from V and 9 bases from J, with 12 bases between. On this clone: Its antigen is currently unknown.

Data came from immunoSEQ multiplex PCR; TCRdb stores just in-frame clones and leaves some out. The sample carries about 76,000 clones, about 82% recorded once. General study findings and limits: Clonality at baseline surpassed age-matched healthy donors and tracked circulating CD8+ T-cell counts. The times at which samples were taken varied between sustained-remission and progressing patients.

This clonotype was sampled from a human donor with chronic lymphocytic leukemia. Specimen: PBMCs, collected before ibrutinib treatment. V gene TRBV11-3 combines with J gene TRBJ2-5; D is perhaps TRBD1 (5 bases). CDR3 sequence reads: CASSLVRGFPQYF. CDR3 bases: TGTGCCAGCAGCTTAGTAAGGGGATTTCCCCAGTACTTC.